This TCR beta chain was captured by sequencing in a study of blood T cell repertoires in COVID-19. Study summary: The study drew acute and convalescent COVID-19 samples from the United States, Italy and Spain. PBMCs, B-cell-depleted T cells, or T cells provided the cDNA or gDNA that made up the material.

In the original analysis: Nucleated cell number was recorded as an estimate derived from reference gene primer amplification. The method was immunoSEQ multiplex PCR; TCRdb's version includes in-frame clones alone and lacks a portion of them. That table supplies the V and J calls and clone size; D and trimming were determined from the DNA. The sample yields around 220,000 clones, 80% to 85% seen once. The CDR3 consists of 16 residues. Trimming removed 7 bases from V and 0 bases from J; junction bases left unmatched: 6. CDR1 is SGHTA and CDR2 is FQGNSA in the germline V gene. The TCR was taken from a woman of 80 years or more with COVID-19, enrolled during active disease. Sequencing was done on a sample of peripheral blood. The V call is TRBV7-2, the J call TRBJ2-2, with 9 bases identical to TRBD2. CDR3 amino acids: CASTQERGANTGELFF. Here the CDR3 DNA reads TGTGCCAGCACCCAGGAGCGGGGGGCGAACACCGGGGAGCTGTTTTTT.